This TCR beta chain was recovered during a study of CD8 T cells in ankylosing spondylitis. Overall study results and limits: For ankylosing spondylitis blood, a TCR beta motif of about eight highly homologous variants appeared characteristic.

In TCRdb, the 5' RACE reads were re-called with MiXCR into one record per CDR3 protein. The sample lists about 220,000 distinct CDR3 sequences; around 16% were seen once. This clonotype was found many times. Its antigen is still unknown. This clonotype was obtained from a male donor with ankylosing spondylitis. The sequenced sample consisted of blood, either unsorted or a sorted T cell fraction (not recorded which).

The CDR3 here is CASRGDLLNTGELFF. CDR3 DNA sequence: TGTGCCAGCAGGGGGGACCTATTGAACACCGGGGAGCTGTTTTTT. This rearrangement joins TRBV12-3 or TRBV12-4 to TRBJ2-2; the D gene could be TRBD1 or TRBD2 (5 bases each). This CDR3 has 15 residues. The germline V and J ends were trimmed by 6 bases and 1 base, with 12 bases remaining between them.